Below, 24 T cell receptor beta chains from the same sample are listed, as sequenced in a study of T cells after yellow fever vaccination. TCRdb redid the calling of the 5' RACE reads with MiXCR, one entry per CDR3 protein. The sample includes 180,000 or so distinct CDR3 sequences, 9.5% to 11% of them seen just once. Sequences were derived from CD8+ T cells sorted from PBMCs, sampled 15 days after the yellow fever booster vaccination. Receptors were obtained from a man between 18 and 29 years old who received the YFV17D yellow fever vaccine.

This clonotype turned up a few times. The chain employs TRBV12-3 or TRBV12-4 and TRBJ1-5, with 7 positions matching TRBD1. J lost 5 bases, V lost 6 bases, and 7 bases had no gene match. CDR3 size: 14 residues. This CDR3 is CASSLRGPDQPQHF. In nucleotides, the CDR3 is TGTGCCAGCAGCTTAAGGGGGCCTGATCAGCCCCAGCATTTT.

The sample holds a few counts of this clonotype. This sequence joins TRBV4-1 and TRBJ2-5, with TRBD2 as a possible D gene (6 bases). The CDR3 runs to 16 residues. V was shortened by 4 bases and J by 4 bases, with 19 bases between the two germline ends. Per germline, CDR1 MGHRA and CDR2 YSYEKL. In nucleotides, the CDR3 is TGCGCCAGCAGCCCTCGGGGGAGCGATTGGGGAGAGACCCAGTACTTC. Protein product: CASSPRGSDWGETQYF.

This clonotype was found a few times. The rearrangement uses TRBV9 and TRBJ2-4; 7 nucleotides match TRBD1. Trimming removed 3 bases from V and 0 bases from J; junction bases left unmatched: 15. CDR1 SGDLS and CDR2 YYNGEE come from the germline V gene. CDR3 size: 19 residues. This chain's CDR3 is CASSARDSPFASAKNIQYF. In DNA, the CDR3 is TGTGCCAGCAGCGCACGGGACAGCCCCTTTGCTTCAGCCAAAAACATTCAGTACTTC. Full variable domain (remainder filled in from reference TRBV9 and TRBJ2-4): DSGVTQTPKHLITATGQRVTLRCSPRSGDLSVYWYQQSLDQGLQFLIQYYNGEERAKGNILERFSAQQFPDLHSELNLSSLELGDSALYFCASSARDSPFASAKNIQYFGAGTRLSVL.

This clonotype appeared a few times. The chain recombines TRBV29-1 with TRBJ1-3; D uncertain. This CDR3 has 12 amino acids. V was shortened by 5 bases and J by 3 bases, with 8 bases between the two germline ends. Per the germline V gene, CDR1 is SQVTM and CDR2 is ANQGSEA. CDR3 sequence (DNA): TGCAGCGTTCGCGAAGGTGGAAACACCATATATTTT. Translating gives CSVREGGNTIYF.

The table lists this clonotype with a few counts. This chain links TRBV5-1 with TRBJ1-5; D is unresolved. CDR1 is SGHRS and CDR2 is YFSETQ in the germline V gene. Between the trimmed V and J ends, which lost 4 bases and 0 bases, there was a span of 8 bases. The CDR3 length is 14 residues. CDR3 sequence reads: CASSTGYSNQPQHF. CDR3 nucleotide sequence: TGCGCCAGCAGCACGGGCTATAGCAATCAGCCCCAGCATTTT. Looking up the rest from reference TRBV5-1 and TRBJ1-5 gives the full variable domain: KAGVTQTPRYLIKTRGQQVTLSCSPISGHRSVSWYQQTPGQGLQFLFEYFSETQRNKGNFPGRFSGRQFSNSRSEMNVSTLELGDSALYLCASSTGYSNQPQHFGDGTRLSIL.

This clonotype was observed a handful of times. The CDR3 loop reads CASSLIGTDTQYF. As DNA, the CDR3 is TGTGCCAGCAGCTTAATAGGAACAGATACGCAGTATTTT. V usage is TRBV7-9 and J usage is TRBJ2-3; unclear D gene. The CDR3 is 13 residues long. Germline V gene lookup returns CDR1 SEHNR and CDR2 FQNEAQ (reference sequence). The V gene lost 2 bases and the J gene lost 3 bases, with 6 bases spanning the gap.

Here the CDR3 reads CASSPYQGVLNNSPLHF. The CDR3 DNA is TGCGCCAGCAGCCCATACCAGGGTGTTCTTAATAATTCACCCCTCCACTTT. J is TRBJ1-6 and V is TRBV4-1, with a tentative D call TRBD1 (5 bases). From germline, CDR1 is MGHRA and CDR2 YSYEKL. The CDR3 runs to 17 residues. The ends were cut back, 4 bases at V and 5 bases at J, with 18 bases in the middle.

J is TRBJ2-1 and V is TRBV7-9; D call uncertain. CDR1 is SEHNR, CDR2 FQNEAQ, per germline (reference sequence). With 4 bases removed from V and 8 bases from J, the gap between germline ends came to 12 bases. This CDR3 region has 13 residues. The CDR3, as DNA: TGTGCCAGCAGCTCTAAATCCTGGGATGAGCAGTTCTTC. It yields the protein CASSSKSWDEQFF.

The CDR3 nucleotides are TGTGCCAGCAGGGCCGCCGACAGAAGCCCCCAAGAGACCCAGTACTTC. Amino acids: CASRAADRSPQETQYF. This chain joins TRBV5-4 and TRBJ2-5; tentative D call: TRBD1 (5 bases). The V gene lost 5 bases and the J gene lost 1 base, with 18 bases spanning the gap. Germline CDR1 and CDR2: SGHNT and YYREEE (reference sequence). The CDR3 runs to 16 residues.

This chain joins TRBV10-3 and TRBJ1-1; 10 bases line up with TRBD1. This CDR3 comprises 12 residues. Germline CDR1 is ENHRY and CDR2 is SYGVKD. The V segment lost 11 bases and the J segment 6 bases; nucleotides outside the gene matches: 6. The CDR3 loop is CAGQDRGAEAFF. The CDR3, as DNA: TGTGCCGGCCAGGACAGGGGGGCTGAAGCTTTCTTT.

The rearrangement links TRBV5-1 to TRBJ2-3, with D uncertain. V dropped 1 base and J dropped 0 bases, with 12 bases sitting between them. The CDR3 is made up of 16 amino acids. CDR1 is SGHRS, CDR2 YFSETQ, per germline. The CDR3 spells CASSLLEVDSTDTQYF. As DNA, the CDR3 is TGCGCCAGCAGCTTGTTAGAAGTGGATAGCACAGATACGCAGTATTTT.

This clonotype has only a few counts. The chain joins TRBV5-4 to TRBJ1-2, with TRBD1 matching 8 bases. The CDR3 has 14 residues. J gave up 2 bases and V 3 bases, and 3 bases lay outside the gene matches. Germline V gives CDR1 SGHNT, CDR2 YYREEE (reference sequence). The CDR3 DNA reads TGTGCCAGCAGCTGGACAGGGTCGAACTATGGCTACACCTTC. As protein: CASSWTGSNYGYTF.

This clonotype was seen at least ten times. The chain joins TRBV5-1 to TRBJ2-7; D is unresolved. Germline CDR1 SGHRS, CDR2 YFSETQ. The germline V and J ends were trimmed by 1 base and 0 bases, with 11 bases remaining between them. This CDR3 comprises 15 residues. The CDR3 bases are TGCGCCAGCAGCTTGTTCGACAACTACTCCTACGAGCAGTACTTC. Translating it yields CASSLFDNYSYEQYF.

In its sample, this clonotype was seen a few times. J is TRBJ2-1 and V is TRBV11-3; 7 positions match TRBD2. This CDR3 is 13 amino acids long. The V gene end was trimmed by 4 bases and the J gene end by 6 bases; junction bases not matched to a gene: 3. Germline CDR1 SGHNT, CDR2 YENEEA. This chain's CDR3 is CASSSGTINEQFF. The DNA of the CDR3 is TGTGCCAGCAGCTCCGGGACTATCAATGAGCAGTTCTTC.

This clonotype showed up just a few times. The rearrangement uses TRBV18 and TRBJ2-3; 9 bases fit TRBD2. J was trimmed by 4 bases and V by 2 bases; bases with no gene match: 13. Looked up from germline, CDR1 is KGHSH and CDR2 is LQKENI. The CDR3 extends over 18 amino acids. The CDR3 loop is CASSPAPGGGAGADTQYF. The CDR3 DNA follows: TGTGCCAGCTCACCAGCCCCTGGCGGGGGGGCCGGGGCAGATACGCAGTATTTT.

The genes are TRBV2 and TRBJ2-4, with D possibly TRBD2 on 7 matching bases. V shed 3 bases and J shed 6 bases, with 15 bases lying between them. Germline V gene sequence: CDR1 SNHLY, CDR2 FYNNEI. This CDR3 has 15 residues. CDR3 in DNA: TGTGCCAGCAGTGATCGGGGGGCAAAGGGAAACATTCAGTACTTC. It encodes CASSDRGAKGNIQYF.

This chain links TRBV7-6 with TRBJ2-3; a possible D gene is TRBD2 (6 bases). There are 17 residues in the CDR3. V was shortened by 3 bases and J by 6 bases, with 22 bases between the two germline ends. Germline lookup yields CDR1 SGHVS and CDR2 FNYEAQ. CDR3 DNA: TGTGCCAGCAGCTTTATTAGCGGAGCTCCACTCGGTGATACGCAGTATTTT. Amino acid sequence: CASSFISGAPLGDTQYF.

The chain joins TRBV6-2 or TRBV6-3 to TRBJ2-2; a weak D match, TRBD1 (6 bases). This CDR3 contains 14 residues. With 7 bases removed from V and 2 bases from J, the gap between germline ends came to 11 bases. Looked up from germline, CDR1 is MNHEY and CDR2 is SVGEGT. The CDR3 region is CASKGGQNTGELFF. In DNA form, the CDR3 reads TGTGCCAGCAAAGGGGGACAAAACACCGGGGAGCTGTTTTTT.

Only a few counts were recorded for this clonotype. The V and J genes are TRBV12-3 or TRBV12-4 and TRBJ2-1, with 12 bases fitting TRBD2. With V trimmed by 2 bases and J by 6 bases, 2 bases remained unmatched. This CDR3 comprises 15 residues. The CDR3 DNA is TGTGCCAGCAGTTTACTAGCGGGGGGGTCCAATGAGCAGTTCTTC. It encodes CASSLLAGGSNEQFF.

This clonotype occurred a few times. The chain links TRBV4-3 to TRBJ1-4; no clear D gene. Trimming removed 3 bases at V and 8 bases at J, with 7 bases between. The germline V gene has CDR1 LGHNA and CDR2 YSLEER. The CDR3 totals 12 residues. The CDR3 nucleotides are TGCGCCAGCAGCCACAGCAAGGAAAAACTGTTTTTT. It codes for CASSHSKEKLFF.

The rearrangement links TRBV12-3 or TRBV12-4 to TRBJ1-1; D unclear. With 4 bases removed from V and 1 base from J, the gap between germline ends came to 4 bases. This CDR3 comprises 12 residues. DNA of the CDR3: TGTGCCAGCAGTTCCCCGAACACTGAAGCTTTCTTT. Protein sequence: CASSSPNTEAFF.

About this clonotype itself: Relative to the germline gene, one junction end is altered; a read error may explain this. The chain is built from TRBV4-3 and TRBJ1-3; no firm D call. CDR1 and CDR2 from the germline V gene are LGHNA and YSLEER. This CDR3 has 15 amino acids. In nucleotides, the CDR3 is TGCGCCAGCGGCCAAGATTCTTGGAGGGTGAACACCATATATTTT. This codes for CASGQDSWRVNTIYF.

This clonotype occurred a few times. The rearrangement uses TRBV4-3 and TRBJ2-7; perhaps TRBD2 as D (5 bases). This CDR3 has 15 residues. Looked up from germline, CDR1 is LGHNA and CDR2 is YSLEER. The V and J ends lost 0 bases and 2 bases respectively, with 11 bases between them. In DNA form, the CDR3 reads TGCGCCAGCAGCCAAGACGCGACTAACGCCTACGAGCAGTACTTC. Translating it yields CASSQDATNAYEQYF.

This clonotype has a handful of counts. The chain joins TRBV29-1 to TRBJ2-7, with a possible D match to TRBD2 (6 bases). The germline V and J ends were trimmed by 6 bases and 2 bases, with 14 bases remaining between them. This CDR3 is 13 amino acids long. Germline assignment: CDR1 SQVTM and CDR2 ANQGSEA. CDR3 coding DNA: TGCAGCGTATCCGGGACTGTTCCCTACGAGCAGTACTTC. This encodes CSVSGTVPYEQYF.